This T cell receptor beta chain was obtained from a study of T cells in localized non-small cell lung cancer. Trimming pared 1 base from V and 5 bases from J, leaving 12 bases between. This CDR3 spans 14 amino acids. Germline assignment: CDR1 SGHVS and CDR2 FNYEAQ. Study-wide findings and caveats: It remains possible that heterogeneity exists, since only one tumor region was sequenced. With higher T cell density in blood came longer overall survival. Median approximately 58 top-100 tumor clones were shared with paired adjacent lung. Clonality of T cells reached its maximum in uninvolved adjacent lung, surpassing tumor.

Using immunoSEQ multiplex PCR, the repertoire was profiled, and TCRdb retains in-frame clones only, with some absent. Of 65,000 to 90,000 clones in the sample, 60% to 85% were seen once. Note on this clone: Its antigen is not identified.

The origin of this receptor is a man between 40 and 75 years old with stage II squamous cell lung carcinoma. The source material was PBMCs, sampled before any cancer treatment. This rearrangement joins TRBV7-6 to TRBJ2-7, with D possibly TRBD1 on 5 matching bases. The CDR3 bases are TGTGCCAGCAGCTTAGAACCAGGGTTGGACGAGCAGTACTTC. Its protein product is CASSLEPGLDEQYF.